This TCR beta chain stems from a study of CD8 T cells in Susac syndrome. The CDR3 loop spans 15 amino acids. V lost 0 bases and J 3 bases, leaving 11 bases between the germline ends. Per the germline V gene, CDR1 is MNHEY and CDR2 is SVGAGI. In blood CD8+ and CD4+ T cells, TCR beta underwent sequencing. The RNA, about 0.45 to 1 ug, was put through reverse transcription using random hexamers. Amplification of TCR beta CDR3 was carried out by immunoSEQ multiplex PCR, which covered 54 Vbeta and 13 Jbeta segments. TCRdb redid the calling of the immunoSEQ multiplex PCR reads with MiXCR, one entry per CDR3 protein. Here the sample spans about 440,000 distinct CDR3 sequences, 85% to 90% being singletons.

Sequences were obtained from CD8+ T cells from PBMCs. The TCR sequence derives from a human donor with multiple sclerosis. V and J are TRBV6-5 and TRBJ1-2; D is unclear. The CDR3 here is CASSYSRTEDYGYTF. CDR3 DNA sequence: TGTGCCAGCAGTTACTCGAGGACGGAAGACTATGGCTACACCTTC.